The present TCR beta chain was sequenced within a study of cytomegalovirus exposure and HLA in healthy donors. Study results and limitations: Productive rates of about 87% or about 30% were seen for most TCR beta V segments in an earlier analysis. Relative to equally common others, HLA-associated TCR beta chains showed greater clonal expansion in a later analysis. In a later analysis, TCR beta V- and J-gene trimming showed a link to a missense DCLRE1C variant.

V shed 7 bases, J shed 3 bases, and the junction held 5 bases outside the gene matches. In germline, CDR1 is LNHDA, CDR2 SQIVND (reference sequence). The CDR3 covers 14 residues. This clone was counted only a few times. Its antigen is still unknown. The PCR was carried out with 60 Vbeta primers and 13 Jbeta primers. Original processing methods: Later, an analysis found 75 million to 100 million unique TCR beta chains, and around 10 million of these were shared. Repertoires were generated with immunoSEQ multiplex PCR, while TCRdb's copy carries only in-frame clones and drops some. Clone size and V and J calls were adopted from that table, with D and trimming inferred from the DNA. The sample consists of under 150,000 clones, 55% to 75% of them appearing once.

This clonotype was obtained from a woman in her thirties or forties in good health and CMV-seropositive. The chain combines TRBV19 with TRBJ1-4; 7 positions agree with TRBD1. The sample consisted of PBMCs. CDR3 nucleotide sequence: TGTGCCAGTAACAGCAGGGGGTCTAATGAAAAACTGTTTTTT. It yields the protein CASNSRGSNEKLFF.